The T cell receptor (beta chain) under discussion was sequenced for a study of CD4 T cells in relation to SARS-CoV-2 and coronaviruses. Study at large: ViraFEST: approximately 10-day antigen culture of PBMCs, then TCR beta CDR3 sequencing. Of the patients, under 10 were male, 4 female, two Hispanic. Points from the study as a whole: In around 63% of donors, memory CD4+ clonotypes crossrecognized SARS-CoV-2 and at least one common cold coronavirus spike.

On this clone itself: Antigen unknown.

Naive and memory CD4+ T cells were cultured with CEF, then survey-sequenced. Assay used: immunoSEQ multiplex PCR; TCRdb lists only in-frame clones, some missing. The sample includes about 30,000 clones, more than 60% seen only once; the top ten take about 3.4%. Germline V CDR1 and CDR2: MNHNS, SASEGT. The ends were cut back, 1 base at V and 5 bases at J, with 8 bases in the middle. The CDR3 is 13 amino acids. The chain couples TRBV6-1 to TRBJ1-2; D remains unclear. This receptor was taken from an adult with COVID-19. Sequencing used memory CD4+ T cells from PBMCs, cultured in vitro. The CDR3 DNA follows: TGTGCCAGCAGTGAAGGTCTTAGGTATGGCTACACCTTC. It specifies CASSEGLRYGYTF.